This T cell receptor (beta chain) was sequenced in a study of blood T cell repertoires in COVID-19. Profiled with immunoSEQ multiplex PCR; TCRdb holds only in-frame clones, not every one. The sample includes about 89,000 clones, about 80% seen only once; the top ten take over 9.5%. There are 15 residues in the CDR3. Germline values: CDR1 LGHDT, CDR2 YNNKEL (reference sequence). Germline trimming cut 1 base from V and 8 bases from J; bases unmatched to any gene: 5. Specimen: peripheral blood. The rearrangement uses TRBV3-1 (or the pseudogene TRBV3-2) and TRBJ1-4; TRBD1 matches at 9 bases. The source of this sequence is a man in his 70s with acute or convalescent COVID-19. The CDR3 nucleotides are TGTGCCAGCAGCCAAGGGGTGACAGGGGGAGAAAAACTGTTTTTT. Its translation: CASSQGVTGGEKLFF.